This T cell receptor (beta chain) comes out of a study of blood T cell repertoires in COVID-19. Study information: The United States, Italy and Spain supplied acute and convalescent COVID-19 samples. T cells, B-cell-depleted T cells, or PBMCs supplied cDNA or gDNA.

This CDR3 region has 16 residues. CDR1 and CDR2 (germline): GTSNPN, SVGIG (reference sequence). The V end lost 0 bases, the J end lost 4 bases, and 16 bases lay between the germline ends. This clone was detected only once. The table came from immunoSEQ multiplex PCR; TCRdb's copy has only in-frame clones and leaves some out. The sample holds about 250,000 clones, approximately 85% seen once. Enrolled through a virtual design, the participants were between 18 and 89 years of age and came from 24 US areas. Participants in the exposed group had met a COVID-19 case in the 2 weeks before joining the study.

This clonotype was sampled from a woman in her forties or fifties who had been exposed to COVID-19. The chain employs TRBV30 and TRBJ1-3; D gene uncertain. Sequenced: PBMCs or T cells enriched from blood (not recorded which). The CDR3 DNA is TGTGCCTGGAGTGTATCTGTGTGGGGAGTCGGAAACACCATATATTTT. Translation gives CAWSVSVWGVGNTIYF. The whole variable domain, remainder taken from reference TRBV30 and TRBJ1-3, is SQTIHQWPATLVQPVGSPLSLECTVEGTSNPNLYWYRQAAGRGLQLLFYSVGIGQISSEVPQNLSASRPQDRQFILSSKKLLLSDSGFYLCAWSVSVWGVGNTIYFGEGSWLTVV.